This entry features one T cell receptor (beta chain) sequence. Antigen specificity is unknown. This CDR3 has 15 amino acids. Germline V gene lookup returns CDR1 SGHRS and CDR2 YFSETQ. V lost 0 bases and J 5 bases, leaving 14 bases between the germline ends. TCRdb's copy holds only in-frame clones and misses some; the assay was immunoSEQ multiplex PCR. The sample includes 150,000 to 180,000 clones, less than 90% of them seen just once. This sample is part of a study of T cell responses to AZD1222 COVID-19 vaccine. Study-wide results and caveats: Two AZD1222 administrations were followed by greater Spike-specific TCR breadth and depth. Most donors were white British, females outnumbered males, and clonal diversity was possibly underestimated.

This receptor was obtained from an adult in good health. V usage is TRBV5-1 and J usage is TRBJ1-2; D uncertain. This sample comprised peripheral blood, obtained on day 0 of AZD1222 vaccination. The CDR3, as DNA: TGCGCCAGCAGCTTGGAGGTTGGAGGGTCGTATGGCTACACCTTC. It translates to CASSLEVGGSYGYTF.